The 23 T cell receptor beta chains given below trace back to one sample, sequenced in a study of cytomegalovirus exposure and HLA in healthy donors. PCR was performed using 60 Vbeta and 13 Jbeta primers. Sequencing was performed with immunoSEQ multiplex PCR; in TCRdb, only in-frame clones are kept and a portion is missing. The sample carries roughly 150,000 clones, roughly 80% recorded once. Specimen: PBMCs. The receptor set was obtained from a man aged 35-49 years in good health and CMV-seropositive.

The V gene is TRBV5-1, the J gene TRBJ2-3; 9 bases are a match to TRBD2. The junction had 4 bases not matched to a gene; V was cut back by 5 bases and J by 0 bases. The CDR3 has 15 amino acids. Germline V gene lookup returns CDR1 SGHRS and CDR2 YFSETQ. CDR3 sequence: CASRLTSGSTDTQYF. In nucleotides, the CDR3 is TGCGCCAGCAGACTAACTAGCGGGAGCACAGATACGCAGTATTTT.

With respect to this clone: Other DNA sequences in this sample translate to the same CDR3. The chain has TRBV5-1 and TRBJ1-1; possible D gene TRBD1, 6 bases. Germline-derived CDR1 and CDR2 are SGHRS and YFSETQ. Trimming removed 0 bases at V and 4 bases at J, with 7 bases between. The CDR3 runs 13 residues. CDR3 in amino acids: CASSLGGGTEAFF. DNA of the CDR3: TGCGCCAGCAGCTTGGGAGGGGGCACTGAAGCTTTCTTT.

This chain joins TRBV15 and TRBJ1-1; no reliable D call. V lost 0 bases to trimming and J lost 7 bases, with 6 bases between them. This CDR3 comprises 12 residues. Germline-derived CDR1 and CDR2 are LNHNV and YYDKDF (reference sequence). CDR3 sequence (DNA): TGTGCCACCAGCAGAGATCAGGATGAAGCTTTCTTT. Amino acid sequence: CATSRDQDEAFF.

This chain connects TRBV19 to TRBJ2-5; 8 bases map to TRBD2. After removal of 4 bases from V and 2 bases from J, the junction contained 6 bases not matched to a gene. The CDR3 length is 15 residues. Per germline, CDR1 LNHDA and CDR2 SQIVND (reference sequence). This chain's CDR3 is CASSRKLAVQETQYF. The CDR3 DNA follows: TGTGCCAGTAGTAGAAAACTAGCGGTACAAGAGACCCAGTACTTC.

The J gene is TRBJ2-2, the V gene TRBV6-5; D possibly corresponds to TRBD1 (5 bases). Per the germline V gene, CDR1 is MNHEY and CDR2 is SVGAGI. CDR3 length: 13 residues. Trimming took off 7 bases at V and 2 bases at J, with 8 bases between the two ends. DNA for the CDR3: TGTGCCAGCACGGACACCAACACCGGGGAGCTGTTTTTT. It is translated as CASTDTNTGELFF.

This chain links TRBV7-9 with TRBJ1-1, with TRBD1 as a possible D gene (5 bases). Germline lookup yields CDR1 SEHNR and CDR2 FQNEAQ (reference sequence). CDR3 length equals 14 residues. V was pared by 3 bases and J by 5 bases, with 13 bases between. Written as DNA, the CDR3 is TGTGCCAGCAGCTTTACCGGGGGACTTACTGAAGCTTTCTTT. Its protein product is CASSFTGGLTEAFF. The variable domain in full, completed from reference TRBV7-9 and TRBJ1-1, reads DTGVSQNPRHKITKRGQNVTFRCDPISEHNRLYWYRQTLGQGPEFLTYFQNEAQLEKSRLLSDRFSAERPKGSFSTLEIQRTEQGDSAMYLCASSFTGGLTEAFFGQGTRLTVV.

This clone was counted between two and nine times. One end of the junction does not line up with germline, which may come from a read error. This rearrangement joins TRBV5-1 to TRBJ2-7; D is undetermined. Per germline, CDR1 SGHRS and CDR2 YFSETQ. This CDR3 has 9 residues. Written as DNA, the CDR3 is TGTCGATTAAAATACGAGCAGTACTTC. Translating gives CRLKYEQYF.

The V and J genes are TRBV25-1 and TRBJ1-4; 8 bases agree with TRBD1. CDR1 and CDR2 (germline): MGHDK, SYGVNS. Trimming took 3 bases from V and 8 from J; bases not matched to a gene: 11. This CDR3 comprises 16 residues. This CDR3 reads CASSDFQGALGEKLFF. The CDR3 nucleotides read TGTGCCAGCAGTGACTTTCAGGGGGCGCTTGGGGAAAAACTGTTTTTT.

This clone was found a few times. The CDR3 spells CAARGSSSNTGELFF. The CDR3, as DNA: TGTGCCGCGCGGGGGTCCTCATCGAACACCGGGGAGCTGTTTTTT. The chain links TRBV10-3 to TRBJ2-2; 7 bases are a match to TRBD2. The CDR3 runs to 15 residues. CDR1 ENHRY and CDR2 SYGVKD come from the germline V gene. J gave up 0 bases and V 11 bases, and 9 bases lay outside the gene matches.

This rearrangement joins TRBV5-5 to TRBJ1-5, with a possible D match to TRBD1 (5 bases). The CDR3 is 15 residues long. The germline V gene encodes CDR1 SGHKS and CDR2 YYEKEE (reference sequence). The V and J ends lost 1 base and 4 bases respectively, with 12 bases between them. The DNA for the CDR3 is TGTGCCAGCAGCTTGTCCGGGGGGGGGAATCAGCCCCAGCATTTT. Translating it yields CASSLSGGGNQPQHF.

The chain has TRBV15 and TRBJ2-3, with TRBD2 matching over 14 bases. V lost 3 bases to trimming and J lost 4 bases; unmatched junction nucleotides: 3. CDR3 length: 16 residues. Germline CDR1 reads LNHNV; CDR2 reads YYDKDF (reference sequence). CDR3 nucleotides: TGTGCCACCAGCAGGGGACTAGCGGGAGTCTCAGATACGCAGTATTTT. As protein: CATSRGLAGVSDTQYF.

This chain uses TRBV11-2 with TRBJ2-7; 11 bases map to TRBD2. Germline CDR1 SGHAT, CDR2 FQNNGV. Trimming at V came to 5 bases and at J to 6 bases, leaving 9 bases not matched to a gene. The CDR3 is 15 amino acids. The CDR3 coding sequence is TGTGCCAGCAGCCCGCAACTAGCGGGAGAGGGCGAGCAGTACTTC. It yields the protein CASSPQLAGEGEQYF.

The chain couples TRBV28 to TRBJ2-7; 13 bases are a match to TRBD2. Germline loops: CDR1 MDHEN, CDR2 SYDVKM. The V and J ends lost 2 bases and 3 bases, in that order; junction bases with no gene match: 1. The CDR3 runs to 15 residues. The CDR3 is CASSLGLAGDYEQYF. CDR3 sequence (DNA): TGTGCCAGCAGTTTAGGACTAGCGGGAGACTACGAGCAGTACTTC.

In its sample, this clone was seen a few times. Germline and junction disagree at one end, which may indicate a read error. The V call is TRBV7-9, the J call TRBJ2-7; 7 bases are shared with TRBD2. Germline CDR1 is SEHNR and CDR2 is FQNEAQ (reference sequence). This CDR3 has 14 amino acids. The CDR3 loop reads CSSSLRGGSHEQYF. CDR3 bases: TGTTCCAGCAGCTTAAGGGGCGGGAGCCACGAGCAGTACTTC.

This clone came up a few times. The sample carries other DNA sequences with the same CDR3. This chain's CDR3 is CASSPGDTQYF. The CDR3 nucleotides read TGTGCCAGCTCCCCGGGAGATACGCAGTATTTT. The V and J genes are TRBV18 and TRBJ2-3; D gene ambiguous. Germline values: CDR1 KGHSH, CDR2 LQKENI. CDR3 length equals 11 residues. The germline V and J ends were trimmed by 6 bases and 5 bases, with 6 bases remaining between them.

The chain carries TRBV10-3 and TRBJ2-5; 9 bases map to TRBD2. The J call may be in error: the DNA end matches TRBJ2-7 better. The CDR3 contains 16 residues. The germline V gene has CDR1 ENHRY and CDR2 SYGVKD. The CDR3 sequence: CAISEPRRREGYEQYF. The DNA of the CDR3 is TGTGCCATCAGTGAGCCGAGGAGGCGGGAGGGGTACGAGCAGTACTTC.

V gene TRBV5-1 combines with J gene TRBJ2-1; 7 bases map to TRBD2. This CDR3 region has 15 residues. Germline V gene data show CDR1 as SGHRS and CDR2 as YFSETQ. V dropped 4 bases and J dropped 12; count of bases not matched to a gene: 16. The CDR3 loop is CASSPGGGSEVGQFF. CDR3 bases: TGCGCCAGCAGCCCGGGAGGAGGATCCGAAGTTGGGCAGTTCTTC.

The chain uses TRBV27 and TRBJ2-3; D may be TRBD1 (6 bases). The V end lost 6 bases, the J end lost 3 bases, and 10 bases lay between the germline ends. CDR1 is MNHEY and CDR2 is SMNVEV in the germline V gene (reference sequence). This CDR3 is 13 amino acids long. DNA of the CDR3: TGTGCCAGCAGCCAGACAGGAACAGATACGCAGTATTTT. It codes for CASSQTGTDTQYF.

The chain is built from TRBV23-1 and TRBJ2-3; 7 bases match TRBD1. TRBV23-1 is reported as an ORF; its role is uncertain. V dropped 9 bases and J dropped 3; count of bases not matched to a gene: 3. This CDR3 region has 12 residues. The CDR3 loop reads CARGRGTDTQYF. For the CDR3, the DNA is TGCGCCAGGGGCAGGGGGACAGATACGCAGTATTTT.

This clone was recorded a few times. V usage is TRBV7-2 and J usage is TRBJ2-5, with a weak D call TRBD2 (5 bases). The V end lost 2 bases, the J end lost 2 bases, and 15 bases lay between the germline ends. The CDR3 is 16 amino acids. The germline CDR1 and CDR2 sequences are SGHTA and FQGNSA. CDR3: CASSLSFGLSQETQYF. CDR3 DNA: TGTGCCAGCAGCTTAAGTTTCGGACTTTCTCAAGAGACCCAGTACTTC.

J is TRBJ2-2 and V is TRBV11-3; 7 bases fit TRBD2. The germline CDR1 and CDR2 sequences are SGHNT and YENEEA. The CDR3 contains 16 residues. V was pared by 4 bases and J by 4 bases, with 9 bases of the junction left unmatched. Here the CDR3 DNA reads TGTGCCAGCAGCTCCCAAAGCGGGGCGGGCACCGGGGAGCTGTTTTTT. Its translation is CASSSQSGAGTGELFF.

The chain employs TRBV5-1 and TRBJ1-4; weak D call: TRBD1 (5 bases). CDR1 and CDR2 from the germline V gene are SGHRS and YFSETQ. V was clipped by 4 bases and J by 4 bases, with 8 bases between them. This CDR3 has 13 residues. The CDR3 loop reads CASSLTVNEKLFF. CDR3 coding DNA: TGCGCCAGCAGCCTGACAGTTAATGAAAAACTGTTTTTT.

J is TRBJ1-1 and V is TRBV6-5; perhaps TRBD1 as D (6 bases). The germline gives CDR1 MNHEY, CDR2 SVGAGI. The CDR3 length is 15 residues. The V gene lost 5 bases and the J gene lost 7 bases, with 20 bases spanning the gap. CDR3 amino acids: CASSPLGGGKNEAFF. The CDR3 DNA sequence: TGTGCCAGCAGTCCGTTAGGGGGGGGAAAGAATGAAGCTTTCTTT.